This passage covers 19 T cell receptor beta chains from one sample sequenced in a study of cytomegalovirus exposure and HLA in healthy donors. This PCR relied on a set of 60 Vbeta primers and 13 Jbeta primers. The repertoire was sequenced with immunoSEQ multiplex PCR; TCRdb's copy has only in-frame clones and lacks some. The profile shows 180,000 or so clones, less than 80% of them singletons. Sequences were obtained from PBMCs. The receptors come from a man aged 18 to 29 in good health and CMV-seronegative.

This clone was seen a few times. The chain carries TRBV6-4 and TRBJ1-6; D not certain. This CDR3 has 14 amino acids. V was trimmed by 8 bases and J by 5 bases, leaving 13 bases between them. The germline V gene encodes CDR1 MRHNA and CDR2 SNTAGT. The CDR3 sequence: CASALDGDNSPLHF. The CDR3 DNA is TGTGCCAGCGCCTTAGACGGGGATAATTCACCCCTCCACTTT.

The rearrangement links TRBV30 to TRBJ2-3, with D unclear. V shed 5 bases and J shed 6 bases, with 12 bases lying between them. Germline V gene data show CDR1 as GTSNPN and CDR2 as SVGIG (reference sequence). The CDR3 is made up of 12 amino acids. The CDR3 loop is CAWELNRDTQYF. In nucleotides, the CDR3 is TGTGCCTGGGAGCTTAATCGGGATACGCAGTATTTT.

This rearrangement joins TRBV5-1 to TRBJ2-1; D may be TRBD1 (5 bases). V lost 0 bases, J lost 7 bases, and 11 bases lay in between. The CDR3 runs 14 residues. Germline values: CDR1 SGHRS, CDR2 YFSETQ. The CDR3 spells CASSLGAGLNEQFF. The CDR3 region has the DNA TGCGCCAGCAGCTTGGGGGCAGGGCTGAATGAGCAGTTCTTC.

The DNA for the CDR3 is TGTGCCAGCAGCCAGGACAGCCCGAGCGGCGATACGCAGTATTTT. Its protein is CASSQDSPSGDTQYF. J is TRBJ2-3 and V is TRBV7-6; TRBD1 might be the D (6 bases). Germline V gene lookup returns CDR1 SGHVS and CDR2 FNYEAQ. The V end was cut by 5 bases, the J end by 6 bases, with 18 bases between. This CDR3 region has 15 residues.

This chain connects TRBV15 to TRBJ1-1; unclear D gene. Deletions cut 0 bases from V and 7 bases from J, with 9 bases between. The CDR3 totals 13 residues. The V gene's germline CDR1 is LNHNV and CDR2 YYDKDF (reference sequence). CDR3 loop: CATSRDLRFEAFF. The CDR3 nucleotides are TGTGCCACCAGCAGAGATCTTCGGTTTGAAGCTTTCTTT.

This sequence joins TRBV19 and TRBJ2-1, with TRBD2 identical over 12 bases. The V gene's germline CDR1 is LNHDA and CDR2 SQIVND (reference sequence). CDR3 length equals 18 residues. V dropped 0 bases and J dropped 8; count of bases not matched to a gene: 11. The CDR3 spells CASSIESSGRAYAHEQFF. CDR3 nucleotides: TGTGCCAGTAGTATAGAATCTAGCGGGAGGGCCTACGCTCATGAGCAGTTCTTC.

This clone was seen only a few times. V is TRBV14 and J is TRBJ2-5; the D gene is possibly TRBD2 (6 bases). The CDR3 is made up of 14 amino acids. V shed 1 base and J shed 3 bases, with 9 bases lying between them. CDR1 SGHDN and CDR2 FVKESK come from the germline V gene. The CDR3 region is CASSQGGGKETQYF. The CDR3 DNA is TGTGCCAGCAGCCAAGGAGGAGGGAAAGAGACCCAGTACTTC.

The chain joins TRBV5-1 to TRBJ2-7; 7 bases line up with TRBD2. This CDR3 comprises 15 residues. The V and J ends lost 3 bases and 2 bases, in that order; junction bases with no gene match: 8. CDR1 and CDR2 from the germline V gene are SGHRS and YFSETQ. In DNA form, the CDR3 reads TGCGCCAGCAGCTCGGCCGGGACTAATGCCTACGAGCAGTACTTC. Protein sequence: CASSSAGTNAYEQYF.

The chain combines TRBV7-9 with TRBJ2-5; 13 bases match TRBD2. The germline gives CDR1 SEHNR, CDR2 FQNEAQ (reference sequence). J lost 3 bases, V lost 5 bases, and 9 bases had no gene match. CDR3 length: 17 amino acids. The CDR3 nucleotides are TGTGCCAGCAGCCGGACTAGCGGGAGTGGCTCGGAAGAGACCCAGTACTTC. This codes for CASSRTSGSGSEETQYF.

This rearrangement joins TRBV5-5 to TRBJ2-7; D perhaps matches TRBD2 (5 bases). CDR1 is SGHKS and CDR2 is YYEKEE in the germline V gene (reference sequence). The CDR3 loop spans 13 amino acids. Trimming shortened V by 0 bases and J by 4 bases, and 8 bases separated the two germline ends. In DNA, the CDR3 is TGTGCCAGCAGCTTGGGGAGGAGGTACGAGCAGTACTTC. Its protein product is CASSLGRRYEQYF.

The chain recombines TRBV29-1 with TRBJ2-7; TRBD1 aligns across 8 bases. V was pared by 1 base and J by 7 bases, with 6 bases of the junction left unmatched. The CDR3 extends over 13 amino acids. Germline values: CDR1 SQVTM, CDR2 ANQGSEA. The CDR3 bases are TGCAGCGTTGAAGCCCCGGACAGGGCAGAGCAGTACTTC. The encoded protein is CSVEAPDRAEQYF.

The rearrangement links TRBV5-1 to TRBJ2-7; 7 nucleotides agree with TRBD1. V dropped 7 bases and J dropped 3; count of bases not matched to a gene: 10. Germline V gene lookup returns CDR1 SGHRS and CDR2 YFSETQ. The length of the CDR3 is 14 residues. This CDR3 is CASASGDRGYEQYF. The DNA of the CDR3 is TGCGCCAGCGCGTCAGGGGACAGAGGCTACGAGCAGTACTTC.

The chain joins TRBV29-1 to TRBJ2-2; 10 bases agree with TRBD1. CDR1 is SQVTM and CDR2 is ANQGSEA in the germline V gene. V dropped 6 bases and J dropped 2; count of bases not matched to a gene: 9. The CDR3 loop spans 16 amino acids. The CDR3 DNA reads TGCAGCGTCCAAGAGGGACAGGGGACAAACACCGGGGAGCTGTTTTTT. It yields the protein CSVQEGQGTNTGELFF.

The chain links TRBV11-1 to TRBJ2-7, with D perhaps matching TRBD2 (5 bases). Germline CDR1 SGHAT, CDR2 FQDESV (reference sequence). The CDR3 totals 15 residues. With 1 base removed from V and 4 bases from J, the gap between germline ends came to 14 bases. For the CDR3, the DNA is TGTGCCAGCAGCTTAGGCAGGCCACGAGGGTACGAGCAGTACTTC. Its translation is CASSLGRPRGYEQYF.

The V call is TRBV28, the J call TRBJ1-2; TRBD1 matches at 8 bases. The CDR3 is 14 residues long. Germline CDR1 and CDR2: MDHEN and SYDVKM. V lost 3 bases, J lost 9 bases, and 9 bases stayed unmatched. This CDR3 is CASSFQGARDSYTF. The CDR3, as DNA: TGTGCCAGCAGTTTTCAGGGGGCCCGCGATAGCTACACCTTC.

V is TRBV5-6 and J is TRBJ1-5; no firm D call. The CDR3 sequence is 13 residues long. The germline CDR1 and CDR2 sequences are SGHDT and YYEEEE. Trimming shortened V by 0 bases and J by 4 bases, and 5 bases separated the two germline ends. The DNA for the CDR3 is TGTGCCAGCAGCTTGGGCAGAAATCAGCCCCAGCATTTT. Protein sequence: CASSLGRNQPQHF. The full variable domain, rest sourced from reference TRBV5-6 and TRBJ1-5, is DAGVTQSPTHLIKTRGQQVTLRCSPKSGHDTVSWYQQALGQGPQFIFQYYEEEERQRGNFPDRFSGHQFPNYSSELNVNALLLGDSALYLCASSLGRNQPQHFGDGTRLSIL.

This clone was observed a handful of times. The V gene is TRBV9, the J gene TRBJ2-2, with 7 bases aligning to TRBD2. Germline V gene sequence: CDR1 SGDLS, CDR2 YYNGEE. The CDR3 loop spans 16 amino acids. With 4 bases clipped from V and 6 bases from J, the junction kept 12 bases outside the gene matches. In nucleotides, the CDR3 is TGTGCCAGCAGCCCCCTCCCGACTAGCAATCCCGGGGAGCTGTTTTTT. Its translation: CASSPLPTSNPGELFF.

This chain joins TRBV2 and TRBJ1-5; TRBD1 matches 9 bases. The CDR3 totals 17 residues. Germline V gives CDR1 SNHLY, CDR2 FYNNEI. The V and J ends lost 4 bases and 3 bases, in that order; junction bases with no gene match: 10. Here the CDR3 DNA reads TGTGCCAGCAGTGCTCCAACAGGGGGCGCAGACAATCAGCCCCAGCATTTT. Its translation is CASSAPTGGADNQPQHF.

This chain links TRBV28 with TRBJ2-7, with 9 bases matching TRBD1. The CDR3 runs 15 residues. The V gene end was trimmed by 5 bases and the J gene end by 5 bases; junction bases not matched to a gene: 10. Germline V gene sequence: CDR1 MDHEN, CDR2 SYDVKM. CDR3 nucleotide sequence: TGTGCCAGCAGTCCTCCAGGACAGGGGATGGACGAGCAGTACTTC. Protein sequence: CASSPPGQGMDEQYF.